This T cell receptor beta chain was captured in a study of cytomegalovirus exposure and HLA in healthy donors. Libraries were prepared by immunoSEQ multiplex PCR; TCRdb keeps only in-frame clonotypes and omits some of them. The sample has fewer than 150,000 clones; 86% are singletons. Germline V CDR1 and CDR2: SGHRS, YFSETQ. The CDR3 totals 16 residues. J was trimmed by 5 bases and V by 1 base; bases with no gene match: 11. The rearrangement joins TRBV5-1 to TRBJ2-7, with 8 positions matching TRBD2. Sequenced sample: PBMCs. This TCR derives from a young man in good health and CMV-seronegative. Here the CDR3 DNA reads TGCGCCAGCAGCTTGTCCTCGCGACTAGCGCCCCACGAGCAGTACTTC. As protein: CASSLSSRLAPHEQYF.